The 6 T cell receptor beta chains below come from one sample, sequenced in a study of cytomegalovirus exposure and HLA in healthy donors. Both 60 Vbeta primers and 13 Jbeta primers went into the PCR. The method was immunoSEQ multiplex PCR; TCRdb's version includes in-frame clones alone and lacks a portion of them. The sample has 200,000 to 250,000 clones, 77% seen once; the top ten hold roughly 2.6%. Sequencing input: PBMCs. The receptors come from a woman aged 55-75 years in good health and CMV-seropositive.

This rearrangement joins TRBV19 to TRBJ1-2, with 10 nucleotides matching TRBD1. Looked up from germline, CDR1 is LNHDA and CDR2 is SQIVND (reference sequence). Trimming at V came to 6 bases and at J to 3 bases, leaving 7 bases not matched to a gene. The CDR3 has 15 amino acids. The CDR3, as DNA: TGTGCCAGTAGCCACCGCGGGACAGGGGACTATGGCTACACCTTC. Its translation is CASSHRGTGDYGYTF.

The CDR3 loop is CASSPGQGLKAKNIQYF. CDR3 nucleotide sequence: TGCGCCAGCAGCCCCGGACAGGGTTTGAAGGCCAAAAACATTCAGTACTTC. The genes are TRBV4-3 and TRBJ2-4, with TRBD1 matching over 8 bases. The CDR3 sequence is 17 residues long. The V gene's germline CDR1 is LGHNA and CDR2 YSLEER. The V gene end was trimmed by 4 bases and the J gene end by 1 base; junction bases not matched to a gene: 9.

The gene calls are TRBV9 and TRBJ1-2; a possible D gene is TRBD1 (5 bases). This CDR3 contains 14 residues. CDR1 and CDR2 from the germline V gene are SGDLS and YYNGEE. Trimming removed 4 bases at V and 5 bases at J, with 15 bases between. The CDR3 region has the DNA TGTGCCAGCAGCCCCGGGGGGTTATGGTATGGCTACACCTTC. It translates to CASSPGGLWYGYTF.

The rearrangement links TRBV30 to TRBJ1-5, with D unclear. V was trimmed by 2 bases and J by 4 bases, leaving 12 bases between them. CDR3 length equals 14 residues. CDR1 is GTSNPN, CDR2 SVGIG, per germline (reference sequence). The CDR3 protein is CAWSPLHPNQPQHF. As DNA, the CDR3 is TGTGCCTGGAGTCCCTTACATCCGAATCAGCCCCAGCATTTT.

V is TRBV5-1 and J is TRBJ2-3, with 8 bases lining up with TRBD1. Per germline, CDR1 SGHRS and CDR2 YFSETQ. With V trimmed by 3 bases and J by 4 bases, 1 base remained unmatched. The CDR3 length is 13 residues. The CDR3 protein is CASSWGQADTQYF. The CDR3 nucleotides read TGCGCCAGCAGCTGGGGACAGGCAGATACGCAGTATTTT.

V and J are TRBV2 and TRBJ2-5, with D unresolved. Germline V lookup: CDR1 SNHLY, CDR2 FYNNEI. V was pared by 6 bases and J by 11 bases, with 13 bases between. CDR3 length: 11 residues. Here the CDR3 reads CASRTYEEQYF. The CDR3 DNA reads as TGTGCCAGCAGAACGTACGAGGAGCAGTACTTC.